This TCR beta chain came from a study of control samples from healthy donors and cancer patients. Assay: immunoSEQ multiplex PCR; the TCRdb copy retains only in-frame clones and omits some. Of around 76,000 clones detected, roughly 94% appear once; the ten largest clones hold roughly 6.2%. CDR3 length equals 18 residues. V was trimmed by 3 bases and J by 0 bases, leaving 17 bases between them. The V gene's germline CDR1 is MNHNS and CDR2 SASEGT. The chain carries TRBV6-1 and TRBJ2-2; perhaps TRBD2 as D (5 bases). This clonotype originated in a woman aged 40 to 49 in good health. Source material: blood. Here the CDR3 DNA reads TGTGCCAGCAGTGACAGGCAGGACTTTTACGCGAACACCGGGGAGCTGTTTTTT. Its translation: CASSDRQDFYANTGELFF.